What follows are 26 T cell receptor beta chains derived from one specimen sequenced in a study of CD8+CD57+ T cells in acquired aplastic anemia. For sequencing, patients were chosen who had shown expansion of CD8+CD57+ cells by flow cytometry. TCR beta VDJ combinations and CDR3 sequences were profiled from genomic DNA. Each CDR3 protein is one row after TCRdb ran MiXCR on the reads. The sample carries 200,000 to 300,000 distinct CDR3 sequences, 47% recorded once. Sequencing was performed on sorted CD4+, CD8+, or CD8+CD57+ T cells (not recorded which) from PBMCs. The receptors stem from a human donor with aplastic anemia.

The table lists this clonotype with many counts. The J gene is TRBJ2-1, the V gene TRBV11-2; D possibly corresponds to TRBD2 (6 bases). The CDR3 extends over 14 amino acids. V lost 6 bases to trimming and J lost 0 bases, with 9 bases between them. In germline, CDR1 is SGHAT, CDR2 FQNNGV. CDR3 nucleotides: TGTGCCAGCAGTCTAGCGTCCTCCTACAATGAGCAGTTCTTC. Its translation is CASSLASSYNEQFF.

J is TRBJ1-5 and V is TRBV29-1, with D possibly matching TRBD1 (5 bases). CDR1 and CDR2 from the germline V gene are SQVTM and ANQGSEA. CDR3 size: 12 residues. V lost 4 bases and J 3 bases, leaving 7 bases between the germline ends. The DNA of the CDR3 is TGCAGCGTTGGAGGGGTCAATCAGCCCCAGCATTTT. This translates into CSVGGVNQPQHF.

The V call is TRBV30, the J call TRBJ2-1; possible D gene TRBD2, 5 bases. The V end lost 3 bases, the J end lost 9 bases, and 18 bases lay between the germline ends. This CDR3 contains 14 residues. Per germline, CDR1 GTSNPN and CDR2 SVGIG (reference sequence). In DNA form, the CDR3 reads TGTGCCTGGAGCACGAGGGCCTTATGGAGTGAGCAGTTCTTC. Encoded protein: CAWSTRALWSEQFF.

A note on this clonotype: With a much larger clone just one base away, this may be a read error. This sequence joins TRBV19 and TRBJ2-6; perhaps TRBD1 as D (5 bases). The germline CDR1 and CDR2 sequences are LNHDA and SQIVND (reference sequence). The CDR3 extends over 17 amino acids. The CDR3 sequence is CASSISGSSSGANALTF. CDR3 DNA sequence: TGTGCCAGTAGTATTTCAGGATCCTCCTCTGGGGCCAACGCCCTGACTTTC.

There are a few counts of this clonotype. Germline and junction disagree at one end, which may indicate a read error. This chain connects TRBV6-4 to TRBJ2-6, with 12 bases matching TRBD1. CDR3 length: 14 amino acids. The germline V gene encodes CDR1 MRHNA and CDR2 SNTAGT. The CDR3 DNA reads as TGTGCCAGCAGAGCGGGACAGGGGGCGAACACTGAAGCTTTC. Translation: CASRAGQGANTEAF.

This clonotype was detected ten times or more. The chain combines TRBV7-9 with TRBJ2-7, with 8 positions matching TRBD2. V lost 5 bases and J lost 0; bases outside the gene matches: 12. The CDR3 runs to 17 residues. Per the germline V gene, CDR1 is SEHNR and CDR2 is FQNEAQ (reference sequence). The DNA for the CDR3 is TGTGCCAGCAGCCACCCCCCTAGCGGGCACAGCTCCTACGAGCAGTACTTC. This translates into CASSHPPSGHSSYEQYF.

With regard to this clonotype: A much larger clone is a single base away; this may be a read error. The CDR3 does not close with the conserved phenylalanine or tryptophan, likely indicating a read error. This sequence joins TRBV5-6 and TRBJ2-5; 8 nucleotides align to TRBD1. Trimming took 0 bases from V and 2 from J; bases not matched to a gene: 6. CDR3 size: 16 residues. Germline-derived CDR1 and CDR2 are SGHDT and YYEEEE. CDR3 residues: CASSLGTGGYQETQYL. The DNA for the CDR3 is TGTGCCAGCAGCTTGGGCACAGGGGGATATCAAGAGACCCAGTACCTC.

A remark on this clonotype: Being one base from a much bigger clone, this may be a read error. The chain uses TRBV11-2 and TRBJ2-1; tentative D call: TRBD2 (6 bases). The CDR3 is 15 residues long. Germline CDR1 and CDR2: SGHAT and FQNNGV. The CDR3 DNA follows: TGTGCCGGCAGCTTGGAGGGGCGGGATACCGATGAGCAGTTCTTC. Its translation: CAGSLEGRDTDEQFF.

This chain connects TRBV7-2 to TRBJ1-1, with D unresolved. The germline V and J ends were trimmed by 5 bases and 1 base, with 8 bases remaining between them. Germline V gives CDR1 SGHTA, CDR2 FQGNSA. The CDR3 has 13 residues. CDR3 sequence reads: CASSLHQNTEAFF. Written as DNA, the CDR3 is TGTGCCAGCAGCCTACACCAGAACACTGAAGCTTTCTTT. The full variable domain, with the rest looked up from reference TRBV7-2 and TRBJ1-1, is GAGVSQSPSNKVTEKGKDVELRCDPISGHTALYWYRQSLGQGLEFLIYFQGNSAPDKSGLPSDRFSAERTGGSVSTLTIQRTQQEDSAVYLCASSLHQNTEAFFGQGTRLTVV.

This clonotype was seen a handful of times. The chain uses TRBV27 and TRBJ1-2; 10 bases map to TRBD1. The CDR3 runs 15 residues. The V gene end was trimmed by 4 bases and the J gene end by 2 bases; junction bases not matched to a gene: 4. Germline V gene lookup returns CDR1 MNHEY and CDR2 SMNVEV (reference sequence). The CDR3 DNA follows: TGTGCCAGCAGTTCAACGGGACAGGGGAACTATGGCTACACCTTC. This codes for CASSSTGQGNYGYTF.

The V and J genes are TRBV7-2 and TRBJ2-7, with 8 positions matching TRBD2. V lost 2 bases to trimming and J lost 1 base; unmatched junction nucleotides: 10. This CDR3 comprises 17 residues. CDR1 and CDR2 (germline): SGHTA, FQGNSA. CDR3: CASSLSAGGVTSYEQYF. The DNA for the CDR3 is TGTGCCAGCAGCTTATCGGCGGGGGGCGTAACTTCCTACGAGCAGTACTTC.

The chain links TRBV12-3 or TRBV12-4 to TRBJ1-2, with TRBD1 as a possible D gene (5 bases). There are 13 residues in the CDR3. Between the trimmed V and J ends, which lost 5 bases and 6 bases, there was a span of 13 bases. The CDR3 here is CASSRWGPNGYTF. CDR3 coding DNA: TGTGCCAGCAGTCGTTGGGGACCAAATGGCTACACCTTC.

The rearrangement joins TRBV5-4 to TRBJ1-6; possibly TRBD1 for D (5 bases). V lost 1 base, J lost 7 bases, and 9 bases lay in between. This CDR3 has 14 amino acids. Germline V gene data show CDR1 as SGHNT and CDR2 as YYREEE (reference sequence). The CDR3 is CASSLMGGNSPLHF. The DNA of the CDR3 is TGTGCCAGCAGCTTGATGGGGGGGAATTCACCCCTCCACTTT.

The chain joins TRBV20-1 to TRBJ2-2; 7 bases are a match to TRBD2. Per the germline V gene, CDR1 is DFQATT and CDR2 is SNEGSKA (reference sequence). The trim removed 3 bases at V and 5 bases at J, leaving 12 bases unmatched. The CDR3 sequence is 16 residues long. The CDR3 bases are TGCAGTGCTAGTCTCGCTGGGCGGGGGAGGACCGGGGAGCTGTTTTTT. Its translation: CSASLAGRGRTGELFF.

J is TRBJ1-6 and V is TRBV5-1; 7 positions agree with TRBD1. V shed 0 bases, J shed 10 bases, and the junction held 7 bases outside the gene matches. CDR3 size: 15 residues. The germline CDR1 and CDR2 sequences are SGHRS and YFSETQ. This CDR3 reads CASSLAGTVGSPLHF. The CDR3 region has the DNA TGCGCCAGCAGCTTGGCAGGGACAGTGGGGTCACCCCTCCACTTT.

The DNA for the CDR3 is TGCAGCGTTGAAGGGTGGCAGAGGTTCGGCTACACCTTC. Encoded protein: CSVEGWQRFGYTF. The V call is TRBV29-1, the J call TRBJ1-2, with D hard to call. Germline CDR1 and CDR2: SQVTM and ANQGSEA. The CDR3 runs 13 residues. Trimming stripped 1 base from V and 8 bases from J, with 14 bases between.

This clonotype was seen repeatedly, ten times or more. The chain is built from TRBV12-3 or TRBV12-4 and TRBJ1-2, with a weak D call TRBD1 (5 bases). The CDR3 is 13 residues long. Trimming left V 6 bases short and J 4 bases short, with 12 bases between. The CDR3 DNA reads TGTGCCAGCAGCCATGGACAAATCTATGGCTACACCTTC. Its translation: CASSHGQIYGYTF.

The chain links TRBV14 to TRBJ2-1; 7 positions match TRBD2. This CDR3 is built from 15 residues. The germline V gene has CDR1 SGHDN and CDR2 FVKESK. Trimming cost V 4 bases and J 9 bases; bases outside gene matches: 12. The CDR3 reads CASSPSPGERGEQFF. The DNA for the CDR3 is TGTGCCAGCAGCCCTAGCCCGGGGGAGCGGGGTGAGCAGTTCTTC.

This clonotype was picked up many times. The genes are TRBV24-1 and TRBJ2-2; 7 nucleotides line up with TRBD2. Germline assignment: CDR1 KGHDR and CDR2 SFDVKD. The CDR3 sequence is 14 residues long. The trim removed 10 bases at V and 3 bases at J, leaving 7 bases unmatched. The CDR3 nucleotides read TGTGCCACGGGCGGGGGATCGGACACCGGGGAGCTGTTTTTT. Translation: CATGGGSDTGELFF.

The J gene is TRBJ2-2, the V gene TRBV6-4; either TRBD1 or TRBD2 may fit D (5 bases each). The V end was cut by 2 bases, the J end by 4 bases, with 20 bases between. The length of the CDR3 is 18 residues. Germline-derived CDR1 and CDR2 are MRHNA and SNTAGT. The DNA of the CDR3 is TGTGCCAGCAGTGACCGAGCGCTACAGATTGGGGGCACCGGGGAGCTGTTTTTT. It specifies CASSDRALQIGGTGELFF.

On this clonotype itself: One base away lies a much larger clone, so this may be a sequencing read error. This rearrangement joins TRBV7-9 to TRBJ2-7, with D perhaps matching TRBD2 (6 bases). This CDR3 contains 14 residues. Per the germline V gene, CDR1 is SEHNR and CDR2 is FQNEAQ (reference sequence). Trimming left V 5 bases short and J 5 bases short, with 16 bases between. The CDR3 loop reads CASSKPGTPHEQYF. CDR3 DNA: TGTGCCAGCAGCAAACCAGGGACTCCCCACGAGCAGTACTTC.

This chain joins TRBV7-3 and TRBJ1-1; D call uncertain. Germline V CDR1 and CDR2: SGHTA, FQGTGA. The CDR3 has 14 residues. Between the trimmed V and J ends, which lost 5 bases and 3 bases, there was a span of 13 bases. CDR3 sequence reads: CASSQKPWDTEAFF. The CDR3 DNA reads as TGTGCCAGCAGCCAAAAACCTTGGGACACTGAAGCTTTCTTT.

This chain connects TRBV2 to TRBJ1-4, with D uncertain. CDR1 is SNHLY, CDR2 FYNNEI, per germline. The V end lost 2 bases, the J end lost 5 bases, and 9 bases lay between the germline ends. The CDR3 has 14 amino acids. The CDR3 DNA reads as TGTGCCAGCAGTGAAAGGCAGATCAATGAAAAACTGTTTTTT. This encodes CASSERQINEKLFF.

This clonotype has just a few counts. The chain carries TRBV29-1 and TRBJ2-7; D gene ambiguous. Germline V gene sequence: CDR1 SQVTM, CDR2 ANQGSEA. CDR3 length equals 14 residues. V lost 4 bases, J lost 0 bases, and 13 bases lay in between. The CDR3 DNA follows: TGCAGCGTTGTTGGTTCCGCGAGCTCCTACGAGCAGTACTTC. This gives the protein CSVVGSASSYEQYF.

There are a few counts of this clonotype. The chain is built from TRBV6-2 or TRBV6-3 and TRBJ2-2; D is ambiguous. In germline, CDR1 is MNHEY, CDR2 SVGEGT. This CDR3 is built from 14 residues. Between the trimmed V and J ends, which lost 8 bases and 3 bases, there was a span of 13 bases. The CDR3 loop reads CASVRQSYTGELFF. The CDR3, as DNA: TGTGCCAGCGTCCGGCAGAGCTACACCGGGGAGCTGTTTTTT.

The chain has TRBV6-1 and TRBJ2-3, with 9 positions matching TRBD1. The CDR3 loop spans 13 amino acids. The V and J ends lost 9 bases and 2 bases, in that order; junction bases with no gene match: 3. Germline values: CDR1 MNHNS, CDR2 SASEGT. The CDR3 reads CASRDRDTDTQYF. The CDR3 DNA is TGTGCCAGTAGGGACAGGGACACAGATACGCAGTATTTT.